This T cell receptor beta chain was profiled in a study of blood T cell repertoires in COVID-19. Germline lookup yields CDR1 MDHEN and CDR2 SYDVKM. V lost 1 base and J lost 1, with 4 bases in between. CDR3 size: 13 residues. This table comes from immunoSEQ multiplex PCR, and its TCRdb copy is limited to in-frame clones, with some not included. The sample carries about 130,000 clones, about 91% recorded once. The chain combines TRBV28 with TRBJ1-1; D gene unclear. The sequenced material came from peripheral blood. The origin of this receptor is a man over 45 with acute or convalescent COVID-19. The DNA of the CDR3 is TGTGCCAGCAGTTTATACAGGAACACTGAAGCTTTCTTT. Translated, it gives CASSLYRNTEAFF.